Given below is one TCR beta chain in context. Time point specified: pretreatment peripheral blood. Clones were read by immunoSEQ multiplex PCR, and TCRdb kept only the in-frame ones, dropping some. The sample includes 130,000 or so clones, less than 85% of them seen just once. These data belong to a study of PD-L1 blockade in urothelial cancer. Looking at the study overall: Patients went on atezolizumab in the mid-2010s, receiving 1,200 mg intravenously every 3 weeks.

With 1 base clipped from V and 1 base from J, the junction kept 3 bases outside the gene matches. The CDR3 extends over 15 amino acids. Germline V gene sequence: CDR1 MDHEN, CDR2 SYDVKM. This sample comprised PBMCs, obtained around atezolizumab (anti-PD-L1) treatment. The chain links TRBV28 to TRBJ1-1, with TRBD1 identical over 7 bases. This TCR was sampled from a man in his forties or fifties with urothelial cancer. The CDR3 nucleotides read TGTGCCAGCAGTTTATCTGGACAGGCGAACACTGAAGCTTTCTTT. This translates into CASSLSGQANTEAFF.